The 19 T cell receptor beta chains below all came from one sample that was sequenced in a study of blood T cell repertoires in COVID-19. The table came from immunoSEQ multiplex PCR; TCRdb's copy has only in-frame clones and leaves some out. The sample contains 170,000 or so clones, roughly 89% of which appear only once. The sequenced sample was peripheral blood. These receptors were obtained from a woman aged 18-35 years who had recovered from COVID-19.

The rearrangement joins TRBV5-4 to TRBJ2-3; 9 bases line up with TRBD2. The ends lost 3 bases at V and 2 bases at J; junction bases unmatched: 16. The CDR3 is made up of 19 amino acids. Germline V gene sequence: CDR1 SGHNT, CDR2 YYREEE (reference sequence). DNA of the CDR3: TGTGCCAGCAGCTCGCCGGGACTAGCTCTCCGGGGGGCCACAGATACGCAGTATTTT. This gives the protein CASSSPGLALRGATDTQYF.

V gene TRBV6-5 combines with J gene TRBJ1-2, with unresolved D. The germline gives CDR1 MNHEY, CDR2 SVGAGI. Trimming stripped 0 bases from V and 8 bases from J, with 13 bases between. The CDR3 spans 14 residues. Written as DNA, the CDR3 is TGTGCCAGCAGTTACTCAGCAGGTTCTAAGGGCTACACCTTC. Protein sequence: CASSYSAGSKGYTF.

This chain joins TRBV12-3 or TRBV12-4 and TRBJ2-7; 8 bases are shared with TRBD1. The CDR3 is 12 amino acids. V lost 3 bases, J lost 6 bases, and 1 base stayed unmatched. CDR3 region: CASSLTGAEQYF. The CDR3 coding sequence is TGTGCCAGCAGTTTGACAGGGGCCGAGCAGTACTTC.

The chain joins TRBV19 to TRBJ1-1, with a tentative D call TRBD1 (6 bases). CDR1 is LNHDA, CDR2 SQIVND, per germline (reference sequence). Trimming left V 4 bases short and J 4 bases short, with 10 bases between. The CDR3 loop spans 13 amino acids. The CDR3 here is CASSKGTSTEAFF. For the CDR3, the DNA is TGTGCCAGTAGTAAAGGGACAAGCACTGAAGCTTTCTTT.

The V and J genes are TRBV6-1 and TRBJ1-1; TRBD1 aligns across 7 bases. With 0 bases clipped from V and 4 bases from J, the junction kept 5 bases outside the gene matches. In germline, CDR1 is MNHNS, CDR2 SASEGT. The CDR3 is 15 residues long. CDR3 sequence reads: CASSEATTGSTEAFF. The CDR3 DNA is TGTGCCAGCAGTGAAGCGACGACAGGGAGCACTGAAGCTTTCTTT.

The chain has TRBV27 and TRBJ1-1; maybe TRBD1 (6 bases). From germline, CDR1 is MNHEY and CDR2 SMNVEV (reference sequence). This CDR3 has 16 amino acids. Trimming removed 2 bases at V and 0 bases at J, with 13 bases between. The CDR3 sequence: CASSLNGGGLNTEAFF. CDR3 in DNA: TGTGCCAGCAGTTTAAATGGGGGCGGACTGAACACTGAAGCTTTCTTT.

This rearrangement joins TRBV7-2 to TRBJ2-7; weak D call: TRBD2 (5 bases). The CDR3 is 18 residues long. V lost 1 base and J 4 bases, leaving 23 bases between the germline ends. CDR1 and CDR2 (germline): SGHTA, FQGNSA. DNA of the CDR3: TGTGCCAGCAGCTTAGACACCAGAGGAGACACAATAGCGTACGAGCAGTACGTC. Amino acids: CASSLDTRGDTIAYEQYV.

The chain recombines TRBV18 with TRBJ1-1, with 7 bases identical to TRBD1. The V gene end was trimmed by 3 bases and the J gene end by 8 bases; junction bases not matched to a gene: 6. The germline CDR1 and CDR2 sequences are KGHSH and LQKENI. The CDR3 loop spans 13 amino acids. CDR3 protein: CASSPQGGIEAFF. The CDR3 DNA sequence: TGTGCCAGCTCACCTCAGGGGGGCATCGAAGCTTTCTTT.

The genes are TRBV18 and TRBJ1-4, with D perhaps TRBD1 (5 bases). V lost 5 bases and J 7 bases, leaving 14 bases between the germline ends. This CDR3 is built from 14 residues. The V gene's germline CDR1 is KGHSH and CDR2 LQKENI. The CDR3, as DNA: TGTGCCAGCTCAGCGGCCTCAGGGATTGAAAAACTGTTTTTT. It yields the protein CASSAASGIEKLFF.

The gene calls are TRBV9 and TRBJ2-2; 11 bases map to TRBD2. The J segment lost 1 base and the V segment lost 0 bases, leaving 5 bases of the junction unmatched. CDR1 and CDR2 from the germline V gene are SGDLS and YYNGEE. The CDR3 spans 18 residues. The CDR3 sequence: CASSVAPSGRRNTGELFF. DNA of the CDR3: TGTGCCAGCAGCGTAGCTCCTAGCGGGAGGAGGAACACCGGGGAGCTGTTTTTT.

The gene calls are TRBV18 and TRBJ1-4; D remains unclear. The CDR3 loop spans 13 amino acids. Germline V gives CDR1 KGHSH, CDR2 LQKENI. V gave up 2 bases and J gave up 6 bases, with 7 bases separating them. CDR3 amino acids: CASSPEGYEKLFF. Here the CDR3 DNA reads TGTGCCAGCTCACCAGAGGGTTATGAAAAACTGTTTTTT.

This clone has only one observation. The chain carries TRBV27 and TRBJ1-2; D not certain. Trimming took 4 bases from V and 7 from J, leaving 7 bases between them. This CDR3 spans 11 amino acids. In germline, CDR1 is MNHEY, CDR2 SMNVEV (reference sequence). In DNA form, the CDR3 reads TGTGCCAGCAGTTCCGAGGGTGGCTACACCTTC. Its protein is CASSSEGGYTF.

The rearrangement links TRBV13 to TRBJ2-3, with TRBD2 matching 12 bases. Germline V gene sequence: CDR1 PRHDT, CDR2 FYEKMQ (reference sequence). Trimming removed 5 bases from V and 2 bases from J; junction bases left unmatched: 8. This CDR3 comprises 17 residues. This chain's CDR3 is CASSLRGTSGSTDTQYF. CDR3 bases: TGTGCCAGCAGCCTCCGTGGGACTAGCGGGTCCACAGATACGCAGTATTTT.

This sequence joins TRBV18 and TRBJ1-2; D unclear. V was trimmed by 8 bases and J by 0 bases, leaving 16 bases between them. This CDR3 has 15 residues. Per germline, CDR1 KGHSH and CDR2 LQKENI. CDR3 DNA: TGTGCCAGCCATGAGGTGGTTGCAGCTAACTATGGCTACACCTTC. Its protein product is CASHEVVAANYGYTF. The entire variable domain, with the rest obtained from reference TRBV18 and TRBJ1-2, is as follows: NAGVMQNPRHLVRRRGQEARLRCSPMKGHSHVYWYRQLPEEGLKFMVYLQKENIIDESGMPKERFSAEFPKEGPSILRIQQVVRGDSAAYFCASHEVVAANYGYTFGSGTRLTVV.

The chain joins TRBV7-6 to TRBJ2-3, with unresolved D. Per the germline V gene, CDR1 is SGHVS and CDR2 is FNYEAQ. V dropped 1 base and J dropped 2 bases, with 13 bases sitting between them. This CDR3 comprises 16 residues. CDR3 sequence reads: CASSLGVSPVTDTQYF. The CDR3 DNA reads TGTGCCAGCAGCTTAGGTGTTAGTCCTGTCACAGATACGCAGTATTTT.

The rearrangement links TRBV14 to TRBJ2-1; a possible D gene is TRBD2 (6 bases). V lost 5 bases and J lost 1, with 15 bases in between. CDR1 is SGHDN and CDR2 is FVKESK in the germline V gene. The CDR3 contains 16 residues. CDR3 DNA: TGTGCCAGCAGCTTGGGACTGACTCGATCCTACAATGAGCAGTTCTTC. This gives the protein CASSLGLTRSYNEQFF.

The V call is TRBV3-1 (or the pseudogene TRBV3-2), the J call TRBJ2-1; a weak D match, TRBD2 (7 bases). This CDR3 has 15 amino acids. The germline gives CDR1 LGHDT, CDR2 YNNKEL (reference sequence). Deletions cut 6 bases from V and 5 bases from J, with 17 bases between. The CDR3 DNA is TGTGCCAGCAGACCGTGGGCGGGGGCGGACAATGAGCAGTTCTTC. Protein sequence: CASRPWAGADNEQFF.

This clone was detected only once. This chain connects TRBV6-5 to TRBJ2-1; 13 bases agree with TRBD2. CDR1 and CDR2 from the germline V gene are MNHEY and SVGAGI. CDR3 length equals 15 residues. V trimming: 5 bases; J trimming: 4 bases; junction bases outside the gene matches: 2. The CDR3 nucleotides are TGTGCCAGCAGTAGGACTAGCGGGGGATACAATGAGCAGTTCTTC. The encoded protein is CASSRTSGGYNEQFF.

V and J are TRBV6-5 and TRBJ2-7; D might be TRBD1 (6 bases). Trimming removed 8 bases at V and 6 bases at J, with 14 bases between. The CDR3 spans 12 residues. CDR1 is MNHEY, CDR2 SVGAGI, per germline. In DNA form, the CDR3 reads TGTGCCAGCGTCAAACAGGGTTTCGAGCAGTACTTC. The encoded protein is CASVKQGFEQYF.